This T cell receptor beta chain was sequenced during a study of blood T cell repertoires in COVID-19. For the study at large: The United States, Italy and Spain were the sources of the acute and convalescent COVID-19 samples. T cells, B-cell-depleted T cells, or PBMCs supplied cDNA or gDNA.

Authors' methods: Reference gene primer amplification gave estimated nucleated cell counts. Clones were sequenced by immunoSEQ multiplex PCR, and TCRdb holds only the in-frame ones, with some missing. The V and J calls and clone size are taken from that table; D and trimming were inferred from the DNA. The sample has around 250,000 clones; 82% are singletons. The sample was peripheral blood. This clonotype was sampled from a woman at least 80 years old with acute or convalescent COVID-19.

CDR3 region: CSVDGEPGQGAEEQFF. The CDR3 coding sequence is TGCAGCGTCGATGGAGAACCGGGACAGGGGGCAGAGGAGCAGTTCTTC. The rearrangement joins TRBV29-1 to TRBJ2-1, with TRBD1 matching 12 bases. CDR3 length: 16 amino acids. V gave up 6 bases and J gave up 10 bases; unmatched junction bases: 16. Germline loops: CDR1 SQVTM, CDR2 ANQGSEA.